The 12 T cell receptor beta chains below come from one sample, sequenced in a study of T cell repertoires in cytomegalovirus infection. TCRdb analysed the reads with MiXCR anew, one entry per CDR3 protein. The data hold approximately 590,000 distinct CDR3 sequences, with almost 40% observed a single time. Which antigens these TCRs recognize remains unknown. This specimen consisted of cultured PBMCs, obtained from culture after CMV antigen stimulation. These receptors were taken from a human donor in good health (CMV status not recorded). Some clones in this sample may be carry-over from other donors' samples.

V is TRBV20-1 and J is TRBJ1-3; no clear D. Germline values: CDR1 DFQATT, CDR2 SNEGSKA (reference sequence). The CDR3 length is 12 residues. The V gene lost 6 bases and the J gene lost 3 bases, with 9 bases spanning the gap. CDR3 region: CSAPQDGNTIYF. For the CDR3, the DNA is TGCAGTGCCCCGCAGGATGGAAACACCATATATTTT.

The chain is built from TRBV5-8 and TRBJ1-4, with D possibly being TRBD1 (6 bases). In germline, CDR1 is SGHTS, CDR2 YDEGEE. Between the trimmed V and J ends, which lost 0 bases and 8 bases, there was a span of 11 bases. The CDR3 totals 14 residues. Here the CDR3 DNA reads TGTGCCAGCAGCTTGGGACAGGAAAGAGAAAAACTGTTTTTT. Translation: CASSLGQEREKLFF.

V usage is TRBV4-1 and J usage is TRBJ1-2; 10 bases agree with TRBD1. The CDR3 length is 17 residues. V gave up 3 bases and J gave up 4 bases; unmatched junction bases: 11. The germline V gene encodes CDR1 MGHRA and CDR2 YSYEKL. The CDR3 here is CASSQEPGTGDPYGYTF. The CDR3 region has the DNA TGCGCCAGCAGCCAGGAGCCCGGGACAGGGGATCCCTATGGCTACACCTTC.

The genes are TRBV12-3 or TRBV12-4 and TRBJ1-1; D is possibly TRBD1 (5 bases). The CDR3 is made up of 14 amino acids. Trimming shortened V by 6 bases and J by 10 bases, and 21 bases separated the two germline ends. The CDR3 loop reads CASRGDSPYGGAFF. Written as DNA, the CDR3 is TGTGCCAGCAGAGGTGACAGCCCATATGGGGGAGCTTTCTTT.

The chain links TRBV4-2 to TRBJ2-7; D not resolved. CDR3 size: 14 residues. V lost 4 bases and J 3 bases, leaving 13 bases between the germline ends. From germline, CDR1 is LGHNA and CDR2 YNFKEQ. The DNA for the CDR3 is TGTGCCAGCAGCCCGTCCCGAGGTGACTACGAGCAGTACTTC. Translating it yields CASSPSRGDYEQYF.

This chain links TRBV29-1 with TRBJ2-1; no definite D call. The germline V gene encodes CDR1 SQVTM and CDR2 ANQGSEA. The CDR3 runs 13 residues. V was cut by 5 bases and J by 5 bases, with 13 bases left in between. This chain's CDR3 is CSVSTRAHNEQFF. CDR3 nucleotides: TGCAGCGTTTCCACCCGGGCCCACAATGAGCAGTTCTTC.

A few counts support this clonotype. Here the CDR3 DNA reads TGTGCCACCAGCAGAGTTGGTCAGCCCCAGCATTTT. Residues: CATSRVGQPQHF. The chain combines TRBV15 with TRBJ1-5; D gene ambiguous. V was trimmed by 1 base and J by 6 bases, leaving 4 bases between them. CDR1 and CDR2 from the germline V gene are LNHNV and YYDKDF (reference sequence). This CDR3 region has 12 residues.

The V call is TRBV4-3, the J call TRBJ2-1; the match to TRBD2 covers 7 bases. Germline V gene sequence: CDR1 LGHNA, CDR2 YSLEER. V shed 1 base, J shed 2 bases, and the junction held 2 bases outside the gene matches. The CDR3 spans 15 residues. The CDR3 DNA is TGCGCCAGCAGCCAAGTGGGGGGGGCCTACAATGAGCAGTTCTTC. Its translation: CASSQVGGAYNEQFF.

In its sample, this clonotype was seen a few times. The gene calls are TRBV7-6 and TRBJ2-3, with 7 bases fitting TRBD1. In germline, CDR1 is SGHVS, CDR2 FNYEAQ. The CDR3 runs to 17 residues. Trimming cost V 5 bases and J 2 bases; bases outside gene matches: 13. The CDR3 region is CASSPGTERLHTDTQYF. CDR3 coding DNA: TGTGCCAGCAGCCCTGGGACAGAGCGACTACACACAGATACGCAGTATTTT.

V and J are TRBV25-1 and TRBJ1-1, with TRBD1 as a possible D gene (5 bases). The CDR3 covers 14 residues. Germline assignment: CDR1 MGHDK and CDR2 SYGVNS. V was trimmed by 3 bases and J by 7 bases, leaving 15 bases between them. CDR3 nucleotide sequence: TGTGCCAGCAGTGACCCGAACAGGAGAAATGAAGCTTTCTTT. It is translated as CASSDPNRRNEAFF.

This clonotype was seen a single time. Here the CDR3 DNA reads TGTGCCAGCAGTTTCCAGGGACACCACTATGGCTACACCTTC. It codes for CASSFQGHHYGYTF. The chain couples TRBV12-3 or TRBV12-4 to TRBJ1-2; a weak D match, TRBD1 (6 bases). This CDR3 has 14 amino acids. V lost 3 bases and J lost 3, with 11 bases in between.

A few counts support this clonotype. This chain connects TRBV19 to TRBJ1-1; D unclear. The V and J ends lost 3 bases and 1 base respectively, with 9 bases between them. Germline CDR1 reads LNHDA; CDR2 reads SQIVND (reference sequence). CDR3 length equals 14 residues. This CDR3 reads CASSITAGNTEAFF. In nucleotides, the CDR3 is TGTGCCAGTAGTATTACCGCCGGGAACACTGAAGCTTTCTTT.